These 9 T cell receptor beta chains share one sample of origin, sequenced in a study of neurological immune-mediated disorders. TCRdb independently ran MiXCR on the 5' RACE reads; one entry per CDR3 protein. The sample contains 77,000 or so distinct CDR3 sequences, about 9.7% of which appear only once. Sequencing was done on a sample of PBMCs. The receptors originated from a man aged 50-59 years in good health.

This clonotype was counted at least ten times. V and J are TRBV7-2 and TRBJ1-1; D not resolved. CDR1 and CDR2 (germline): SGHTA, FQGNSA. V gave up 0 bases and J gave up 11 bases, with 13 bases separating them. This CDR3 contains 13 residues. CDR3 sequence (DNA): TGTGCCAGCAGCTTAGCGTCAGTTAGGGAGGCTTTCTTT. Translating it yields CASSLASVREAFF. Based on the CDR3 plus reference TRBV7-2 and TRBJ1-1, the full variable domain is GAGVSQSPSNKVTEKGKDVELRCDPISGHTALYWYRQSLGQGLEFLIYFQGNSAPDKSGLPSDRFSAERTGGSVSTLTIQRTQQEDSAVYLCASSLASVREAFFGQGTRLTVV.

The sample holds many counts of this clonotype. The rearrangement links TRBV20-1 to TRBJ2-3, with a tentative D call TRBD2 (5 bases). This CDR3 has 13 residues. Per germline, CDR1 DFQATT and CDR2 SNEGSKA (reference sequence). Trimming pared 3 bases from V and 3 bases from J, leaving 10 bases between. CDR3 DNA: TGCAGTGCTAGGTCGGGATGGACAGATACGCAGTATTTT. Translation: CSARSGWTDTQYF.

This clonotype has ten or more counts. The V and J genes are TRBV6-2 or TRBV6-3 and TRBJ2-3, with D tentatively TRBD1 (6 bases). This CDR3 spans 15 amino acids. The V gene lost 5 bases and the J gene lost 0 bases, with 12 bases spanning the gap. Per germline, CDR1 MNHEY and CDR2 SVGEGT. Written as DNA, the CDR3 is TGTGCCAGCAGTCCCATGGGGGCGAGCACAGATACGCAGTATTTT. This codes for CASSPMGASTDTQYF.

This clonotype occurred many times. The chain has TRBV7-3 and TRBJ1-5, with D perhaps TRBD1 (6 bases). The V end lost 1 base, the J end lost 6 bases, and 7 bases lay between the germline ends. The CDR3 covers 13 residues. Per the germline V gene, CDR1 is SGHTA and CDR2 is FQGTGA. The CDR3 bases are TGTGCCAGCAGCTTAATAGGGGGTCAGCCCCAGCATTTT. Protein product: CASSLIGGQPQHF.

This clonotype was seen many times. The V and J genes are TRBV20-1 and TRBJ1-6; 8 nucleotides agree with TRBD1. CDR3 length equals 14 residues. V was pared by 5 bases and J by 9 bases, with 9 bases of the junction left unmatched. The germline CDR1 and CDR2 sequences are DFQATT and SNEGSKA (reference sequence). The CDR3 sequence: CSAAPGGLGSPLHF. The CDR3, as DNA: TGCAGTGCTGCCCCAGGGGGCTTGGGTTCACCCCTCCACTTT.

This clonotype was found many times. The chain carries TRBV7-8 and TRBJ2-7, with 9 nucleotides matching TRBD2. Trimming cost V 5 bases and J 2 bases; bases outside gene matches: 13. Germline loops: CDR1 SGHVS, CDR2 FQNEAQ. This CDR3 is built from 17 residues. The CDR3 loop reads CASSPPSQSGRTYEQYF. As DNA, the CDR3 is TGTGCCAGCAGCCCCCCCTCCCAAAGCGGGAGGACCTACGAGCAGTACTTC.

In its sample, this clonotype was seen many times. V and J are TRBV5-1 and TRBJ2-3, with TRBD2 matching over 7 bases. The CDR3 sequence is 15 residues long. The trim removed 5 bases at V and 4 bases at J, leaving 10 bases unmatched. Germline loops: CDR1 SGHRS, CDR2 YFSETQ. DNA of the CDR3: TGCGCCAGCAGTTGGCTGGGGGGGAATGCAGATACGCAGTATTTT. Protein product: CASSWLGGNADTQYF.

This clonotype was found many times. This chain links TRBV5-1 with TRBJ2-7; D is ambiguous. This CDR3 has 15 residues. V was pared by 0 bases and J by 0 bases, with 10 bases between. Germline V CDR1 and CDR2: SGHRS, YFSETQ. The CDR3 DNA reads as TGCGCCAGCAGCTTGGGGCATTTGAGCTCCTACGAGCAGTACTTC. Encoded protein: CASSLGHLSSYEQYF.

The V and J genes are TRBV10-3 and TRBJ2-3; no firm D call. The J call is in doubt because the DNA end fits TRBJ1-5 better. This CDR3 is 14 amino acids long. Germline CDR1 is ENHRY and CDR2 is SYGVKD. In DNA, the CDR3 is TGTGCCATTACCTTCGACCAGAGCACAGATACGCAGCATTTT. It codes for CAITFDQSTDTQHF.